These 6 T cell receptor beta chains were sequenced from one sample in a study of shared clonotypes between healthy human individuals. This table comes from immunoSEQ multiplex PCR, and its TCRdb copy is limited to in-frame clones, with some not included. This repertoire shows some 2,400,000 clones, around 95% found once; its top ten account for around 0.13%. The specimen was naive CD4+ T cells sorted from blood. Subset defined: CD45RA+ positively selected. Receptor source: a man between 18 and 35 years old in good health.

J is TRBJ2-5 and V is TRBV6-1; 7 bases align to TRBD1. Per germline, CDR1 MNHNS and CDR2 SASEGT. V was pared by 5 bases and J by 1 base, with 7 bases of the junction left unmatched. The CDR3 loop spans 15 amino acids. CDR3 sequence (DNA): TGTGCCAGCAGTCTTTTTACAGGGGTCCAAGAGACCCAGTACTTC. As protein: CASSLFTGVQETQYF.

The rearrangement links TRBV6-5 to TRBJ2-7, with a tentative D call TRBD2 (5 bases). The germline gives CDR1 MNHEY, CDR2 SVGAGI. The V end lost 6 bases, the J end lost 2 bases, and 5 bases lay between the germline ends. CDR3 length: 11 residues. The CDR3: CASREAYEQYF. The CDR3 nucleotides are TGTGCCAGCAGGGAGGCCTACGAGCAGTACTTC.

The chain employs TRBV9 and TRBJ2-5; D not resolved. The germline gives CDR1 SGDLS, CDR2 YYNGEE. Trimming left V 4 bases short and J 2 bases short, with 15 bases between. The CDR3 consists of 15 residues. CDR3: CASSSPLGRQETQYF. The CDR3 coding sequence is TGTGCCAGCAGCTCCCCCCTCGGGCGTCAAGAGACCCAGTACTTC.

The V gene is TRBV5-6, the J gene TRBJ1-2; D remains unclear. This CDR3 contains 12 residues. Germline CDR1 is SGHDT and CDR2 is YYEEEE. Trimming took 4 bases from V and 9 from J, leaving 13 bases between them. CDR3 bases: TGTGCCAGCAGCGCGGGAGCTCCTCGCTACACCTTC. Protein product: CASSAGAPRYTF.

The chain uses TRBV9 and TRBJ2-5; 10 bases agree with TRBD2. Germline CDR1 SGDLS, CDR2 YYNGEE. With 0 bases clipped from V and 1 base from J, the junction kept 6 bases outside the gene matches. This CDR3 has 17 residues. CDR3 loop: CASSVGGSGGTQETQYF. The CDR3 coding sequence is TGTGCCAGCAGCGTAGGAGGTAGCGGGGGGACCCAAGAGACCCAGTACTTC.

The CDR3 DNA reads as TGTGCCAGCAGCGTCTCAGGGGTCTATGAGCAGTTCTTC. As protein: CASSVSGVYEQFF. This chain joins TRBV7-6 and TRBJ2-1; D might be TRBD1 (6 bases). Germline V CDR1 and CDR2: SGHVS, FNYEAQ. The length of the CDR3 is 13 residues. V was pared by 5 bases and J by 8 bases, with 13 bases between.